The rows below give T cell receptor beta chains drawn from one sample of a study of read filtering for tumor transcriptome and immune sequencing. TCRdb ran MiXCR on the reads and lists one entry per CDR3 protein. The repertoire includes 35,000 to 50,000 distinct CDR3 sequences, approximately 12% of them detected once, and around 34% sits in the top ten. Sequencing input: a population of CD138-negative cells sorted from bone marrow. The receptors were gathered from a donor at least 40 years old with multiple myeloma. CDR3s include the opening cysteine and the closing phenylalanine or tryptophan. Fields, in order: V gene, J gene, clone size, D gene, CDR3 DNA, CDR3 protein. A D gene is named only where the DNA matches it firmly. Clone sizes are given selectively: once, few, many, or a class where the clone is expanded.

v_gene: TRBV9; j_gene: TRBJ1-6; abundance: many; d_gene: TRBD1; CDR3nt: TGTGCCAGCAGCCCAGGACAGGGAGCCTATAATTCACCCCTCCACTTT; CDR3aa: CASSPGQGAYNSPLHF
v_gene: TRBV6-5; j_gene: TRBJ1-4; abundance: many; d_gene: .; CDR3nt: TGTGCCAGCAGCGCCTTTCTTGCAACTAATGAAAAACTGTTTTTT; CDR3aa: CASSAFLATNEKLFF
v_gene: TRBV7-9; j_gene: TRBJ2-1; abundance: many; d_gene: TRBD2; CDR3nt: TGTGCCAGCGAATTGACTAGCGTCTCCCCGAGCTCCTACAATGAGCAGTTCTTC; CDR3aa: CASELTSVSPSSYNEQFF
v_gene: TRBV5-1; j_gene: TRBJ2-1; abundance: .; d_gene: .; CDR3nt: TGCGCCAGCAGCCTAGGGACTGCCAGACCCTACAATGGGCAGTTCTTC; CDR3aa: CASSLGTARPYNGQFF
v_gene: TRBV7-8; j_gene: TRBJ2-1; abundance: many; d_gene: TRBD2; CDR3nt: TGTGCCAGCAGCCCTCTAGCGGGGTCCTCCTACAATGAGCAGTTCTTC; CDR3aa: CASSPLAGSSYNEQFF
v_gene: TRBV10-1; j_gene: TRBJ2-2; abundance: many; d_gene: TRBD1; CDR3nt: TGCGCCAGCAGTGAATTACAGGGGGACACCGGGGAGCTGTTTTTT; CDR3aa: CASSELQGDTGELFF
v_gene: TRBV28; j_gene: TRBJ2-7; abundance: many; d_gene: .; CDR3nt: TGTGCCAGCACCCCCGGCGGACACTACGAGCAGTACTTC; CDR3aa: CASTPGGHYEQYF
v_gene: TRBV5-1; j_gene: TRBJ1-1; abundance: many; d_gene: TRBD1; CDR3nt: TGCGCCAGCAGCTCAGGGACAGGGAACACTGAAGCTTTCTTT; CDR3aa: CASSSGTGNTEAFF
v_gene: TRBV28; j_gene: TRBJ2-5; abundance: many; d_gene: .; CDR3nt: TGTGCCAGCACCTGGGCGGACAGCCTGTACCAAGAGACCCAGTACTTC; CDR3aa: CASTWADSLYQETQYF
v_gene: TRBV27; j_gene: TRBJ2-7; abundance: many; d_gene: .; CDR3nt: TGTGCCAGCAGTCTCGGCATCTCCTACGAGCAGTACTTC; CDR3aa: CASSLGISYEQYF
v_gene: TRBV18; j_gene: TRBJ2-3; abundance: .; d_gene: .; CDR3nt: TGTACCAGCTCACCACCTGGCGGAGATACGCAGTATTTT; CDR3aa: CTSSPPGGDTQYF
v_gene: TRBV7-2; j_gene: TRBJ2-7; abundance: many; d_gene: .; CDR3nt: TGTGCCAGCAGCTTGGAAGGGGGCTACGAGCAGTACTTC; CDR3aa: CASSLEGGYEQYF
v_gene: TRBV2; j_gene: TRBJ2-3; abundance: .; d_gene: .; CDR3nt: TGTGCCAGCAGTGAAGGGGGCGGGGTCACAGATACGCAGTATTTT; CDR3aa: CASSEGGGVTDTQYF
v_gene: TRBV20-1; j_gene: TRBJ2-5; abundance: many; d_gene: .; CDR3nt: TGCAGTGCTACGAAGCCCAGGGAAGAAGAGACCCAGTACTTC; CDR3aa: CSATKPREEETQYF
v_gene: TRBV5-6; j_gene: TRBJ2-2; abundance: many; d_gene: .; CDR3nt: TGTGCCAGCGGCTTCTTGCAGCTGAACACCGGGGAGCTGTTTTTT; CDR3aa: CASGFLQLNTGELFF
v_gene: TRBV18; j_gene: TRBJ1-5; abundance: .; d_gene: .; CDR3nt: TGTGCCAGCTCCCCGAGTTGGGGGAGCAATCAGCCCCAGCATTTT; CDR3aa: CASSPSWGSNQPQHF